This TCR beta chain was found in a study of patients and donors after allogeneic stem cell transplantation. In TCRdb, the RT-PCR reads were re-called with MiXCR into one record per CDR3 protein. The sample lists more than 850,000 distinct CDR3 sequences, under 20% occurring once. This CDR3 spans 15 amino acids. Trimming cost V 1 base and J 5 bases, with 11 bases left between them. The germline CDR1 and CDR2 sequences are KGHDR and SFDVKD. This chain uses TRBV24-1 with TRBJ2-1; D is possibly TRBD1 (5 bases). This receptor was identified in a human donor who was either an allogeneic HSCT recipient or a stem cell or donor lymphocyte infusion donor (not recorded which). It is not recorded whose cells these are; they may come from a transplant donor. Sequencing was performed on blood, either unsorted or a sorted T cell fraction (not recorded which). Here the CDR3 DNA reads TGTGCCACCAGTGATTTTGGGGCGGCAAACAATGAGCAGTTCTTC. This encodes CATSDFGAANNEQFF.